This T cell receptor beta chain comes out of a study of blood T cell repertoires in COVID-19. On the study more broadly: T cells, B-cell-depleted T cells, or PBMCs supplied cDNA or gDNA.

The CDR3 runs to 15 residues. Germline V lookup: CDR1 KGHSH, CDR2 LQKENI. Trimming cost V 3 bases and J 4 bases, with 15 bases left between them. Original processing notes: The authors estimated nucleated cell counts from reference gene primer amplification. Some clones are missing from TCRdb's copy, which holds only in-frame ones; the method was immunoSEQ multiplex PCR. The DNA was the basis for D and trimming; V, J and clone size are from that table. The data show about 400,000 clones, roughly 90% seen once. The receptor was isolated from a man between 35 and 55 years old with acute or convalescent COVID-19. V and J are TRBV18 and TRBJ1-1; weak D call: TRBD1 (5 bases). Sequencing input: peripheral blood. The CDR3 spells CASSPDGGRVTEAFF. The CDR3 DNA reads TGTGCCAGCTCACCCGACGGGGGACGGGTCACTGAAGCTTTCTTT.